The present entry profiles one T cell receptor (beta chain) with its context. J lost 5 bases, V lost 6 bases, and 6 bases had no gene match. Per germline, CDR1 LGHDT and CDR2 YNNKEL (reference sequence). The CDR3 is made up of 13 amino acids. Under the authors' procedure: Amplification from reference gene primers served as the basis for estimated nucleated cell counts. The method was immunoSEQ multiplex PCR; TCRdb's version includes in-frame clones alone and lacks a portion of them. V and J calls and clone size are those listed in that table; D and trimming were worked out from the DNA. The data hold 300,000 or so clones, with approximately 86% observed a single time. The data belong to a study of blood T cell repertoires in COVID-19. The wider study: Samples of COVID-19 (acute and convalescent) were obtained from the United States, Italy and Spain. From T cells, B-cell-depleted T cells, or PBMCs came the material, which was cDNA or gDNA.

This receptor was identified in a woman in her 50s with active or convalescent COVID-19. The specimen was peripheral blood. V gene TRBV3-1 (or the pseudogene TRBV3-2) combines with J gene TRBJ1-2, with TRBD1 matching 7 bases. This CDR3 reads CASSWDSLYGYTF. The CDR3 DNA is TGTGCCAGCAGTTGGGACAGCTTGTATGGCTACACCTTC.